The rows below give T cell receptor beta chains drawn from one sample of a study of T cells after yellow fever vaccination. TCRdb analysed the 5' RACE reads with MiXCR anew, one entry per CDR3 protein. The sample carries 180,000 or so distinct CDR3 sequences, 8% to 13% recorded once. The source material was CD8+ T cells sorted from PBMCs, sampled 15 days after the yellow fever booster vaccination. These receptor sequences come from a man aged 18-30 years who received the YFV17D yellow fever vaccine. CDR3s include the opening cysteine and the closing phenylalanine or tryptophan. Each record gives: V gene, D gene, J gene, clone size, CDR3 protein, CDR3 DNA. The D gene is left open where the match is weak. The size entry is marked missing in some rows and otherwise reads once, few, many or a size class.

TRBV20-1,TRBD1,TRBJ1-1,-,CSARSPGQVIEAFF,TGCAGTGCTAGATCTCCGGGACAGGTTATTGAAGCTTTCTTT
TRBV14,-,TRBJ2-5,-,CASSQGGSTPFQKETQYF,TGTGCCAGCAGCCAAGGAGGATCGACACCATTCCAAAAAGAGACCCAGTACTTC
TRBV5-5,TRBD1,TRBJ1-1,many,CASSPRDRNTEAFF,TGTGCCAGCAGCCCCCGGGACAGGAACACTGAAGCTTTCTTT
TRBV5-1,-,TRBJ1-4,-,CASSLGTVTTNEKLFF,TGCGCCAGCAGCTTAGGGACGGTGACAACTAATGAAAAACTGTTTTTT
TRBV4-1,-,TRBJ1-2,-,CASSQPQGVYGYTF,TGCGCCAGCAGCCAACCCCAGGGTGTCTATGGCTACACCTTC
TRBV21-1,-,TRBJ1-5,few,CASSKALRQPQHF,TGTGCCAGCAGCAAAGCCCTACGGCAGCCCCAGCATTTT
TRBV27,-,TRBJ2-2,few,CASRPLGTGELFF,TGTGCCAGTAGGCCCCTTGGCACCGGGGAGCTGTTTTTT
TRBV7-6,-,TRBJ2-6,few,CASSLGGTGEGANVLTF,TGTGCCAGCAGCTTGGGGGGGACAGGCGAAGGGGCCAACGTCCTGACTTTC
TRBV20-1,-,TRBJ2-2,many,CSARDKGDTGELFF,TGCAGTGCTAGAGATAAAGGGGACACCGGGGAGCTGTTTTTT
TRBV27,TRBD1,TRBJ1-5,few,CASSSPGQLSPQHF,TGTGCCAGCAGTTCCCCGGGACAGCTTAGCCCCCAGCATTTT
TRBV4-1,-,TRBJ2-1,-,CASSQLGGGEEQFF,TGCGCCAGCAGCCAGCTCGGCGGCGGGGAGGAGCAGTTCTTC
TRBV12-3/TRBV12-4,TRBD1,TRBJ2-2,-,CASRADRGSDTGELFF,TGTGCCAGCAGGGCTGACAGGGGAAGCGACACCGGGGAGCTGTTTTTT
TRBV11-2,TRBD1,TRBJ1-3,-,CASSSLGGQGAGDTIYF,TGTGCCAGCAGCTCCCTTGGGGGACAGGGGGCAGGGGACACCATATATTTT
TRBV9,-,TRBJ1-4,-,CASSVEARTNEKLFF,TGTGCCAGCAGCGTAGAGGCTAGGACGAATGAAAAACTGTTTTTT
TRBV7-3,-,TRBJ2-6,-,CASSGGANVLTF,TGTGCCAGCTCGGGCGGGGCCAACGTCCTGACTTTC
TRBV29-1,-,TRBJ2-7,-,CSVLDSSYEQYF,TGCAGCGTGCTCGACAGCTCCTACGAGCAGTACTTC
TRBV19,TRBD2,TRBJ2-2,few,CASSLAGAFTGELFF,TGTGCCAGTAGCCTAGCGGGGGCCTTTACCGGGGAGCTGTTTTTT
TRBV5-6,-,TRBJ2-3,few,CASSPRTSSTDTQYF,TGTGCCAGCAGCCCCCGAACCTCTAGCACAGATACGCAGTATTTT
TRBV7-9,-,TRBJ1-3,-,CASSLRDTIYF,TGTGCCAGCAGCTTGAGGGACACCATATATTTT
TRBV14,-,TRBJ2-7,-,CASSHGQTLYEQYF,TGTGCCAGCAGCCACGGACAGACCCTCTACGAGCAGTACTTC
TRBV5-6,-,TRBJ1-1,few,CASSLSSPGWATEAFF,TGTGCCAGCAGCTTGTCTTCGCCAGGGTGGGCGACTGAAGCTTTCTTT
TRBV12-3/TRBV12-4,-,TRBJ2-5,many,CASSSPGALETQYF,TGTGCCAGCAGTTCACCGGGAGCCCTGGAGACCCAGTACTTC
TRBV4-1,-,TRBJ1-6,-,CASSQVTTSSPLHF,TGCGCCAGCAGCCAAGTGACGACGAGTTCACCCCTCCACTTT
TRBV9,-,TRBJ2-5,few,CASSVGGQLGLVSKTQYF,TGTGCCAGCAGCGTAGGGGGGCAGCTCGGGTTGGTATCGAAGACCCAGTACTTC
TRBV28,-,TRBJ1-1,few,CASSFEVNTEAFF,TGTGCCAGCAGTTTTGAGGTGAACACTGAAGCTTTCTTT
TRBV29-1,TRBD2,TRBJ2-3,many,CSVEGGVTSGPDTQYF,TGCAGCGTTGAAGGAGGGGTGACTAGCGGGCCAGATACGCAGTATTTT
TRBV15,-,TRBJ2-3,-,CATSTRARASSTDTQYF,TGTGCCACCAGCACACGGGCCAGGGCGTCTAGCACAGATACGCAGTATTTT
TRBV2,-,TRBJ1-1,-,CAILQEVPEAFF,TGTGCCATTCTCCAGGAGGTCCCTGAAGCTTTCTTT
TRBV10-3,TRBD1,TRBJ2-3,few,CAISDRDRAAITDTQYF,TGTGCCATCAGTGATCGAGACAGGGCGGCAATTACAGATACGCAGTATTTT
TRBV7-3,TRBD2,TRBJ2-1,few,CASSLSGGAYDEQFF,TGTGCCAGCAGCTTGAGCGGGGGGGCATACGATGAGCAGTTCTTC
TRBV29-1,-,TRBJ1-2,-,CSVERPAFYGYTF,TGCAGCGTTGAGCGACCGGCCTTCTATGGCTACACCTTC
TRBV12-3/TRBV12-4,TRBD2,TRBJ2-1,few,CASSYTSGEQFF,TGTGCCAGCAGTTATACTAGCGGTGAGCAGTTCTTC
TRBV2,-,TRBJ2-7,-,CASSDLSSYEQYF,TGTGCCAGCAGTGATCTCAGCTCCTACGAGCAGTACTTC
TRBV28,TRBD1,TRBJ1-3,few,CASSFPGQGLLFGGNTIYF,TGTGCCAGCAGTTTCCCGGGACAGGGGCTTCTTTTCGGAGGAAACACCATATATTTT
TRBV4-2,-,TRBJ1-6,-,CASSPNPVSPLHF,TGTGCCAGCAGCCCTAATCCAGTTTCACCCCTCCACTTT
TRBV4-3,TRBD2,TRBJ2-1,many,CASSYKAGGPSREQFF,TGCGCCAGCAGTTATAAAGCGGGGGGGCCCTCTAGGGAGCAGTTCTTC
TRBV19,-,TRBJ2-5,few,CASSMLPGQETQYF,TGTGCCAGTAGTATGCTACCGGGTCAAGAGACCCAGTACTTC
TRBV4-3,TRBD2,TRBJ2-5,few,CASSQGGGGRETQYF,TGCGCCAGCAGCCAAGGCGGGGGAGGCCGAGAGACCCAGTACTTC